The next 4 T cell receptor beta chains were all read from a single sample in a study of blood T cell repertoires in COVID-19. The data were produced by immunoSEQ multiplex PCR, yet TCRdb's version contains in-frame clones alone and is incomplete. The table lists about 230,000 clones, roughly 83% of them singletons. Material for sequencing was peripheral blood. Receptors were obtained from a woman aged 70-85 years with active or convalescent COVID-19.

J is TRBJ2-3 and V is TRBV7-3; no clear D. CDR1 is SGHTA and CDR2 is FQGTGA in the germline V gene. The ends were cut back, 5 bases at V and 5 bases at J, with 8 bases in the middle. The CDR3 has 12 residues. The CDR3 region is CASSPNGDTQYF. CDR3 nucleotides: TGTGCCAGCAGCCCGAACGGAGATACGCAGTATTTT.

The chain joins TRBV19 to TRBJ1-2; TRBD1 matches at 8 bases. Germline CDR1 reads LNHDA; CDR2 reads SQIVND (reference sequence). The CDR3 is 13 residues long. V lost 6 bases and J lost 3; bases outside the gene matches: 3. CDR3 residues: CASSATGDYGYTF. The CDR3 bases are TGTGCCAGTAGCGCGACAGGGGACTATGGCTACACCTTC.

The chain is built from TRBV5-1 and TRBJ2-2; TRBD2 agrees at 9 bases. V was pared by 4 bases and J by 4 bases, with 8 bases of the junction left unmatched. CDR3 length: 16 residues. In germline, CDR1 is SGHRS, CDR2 YFSETQ. The CDR3 DNA follows: TGCGCCAGCAGCCTAAGACTAGCGGCTCTCACCGGGGAGCTGTTTTTT. It encodes CASSLRLAALTGELFF.

The chain couples TRBV7-9 to TRBJ2-7, with 12 bases identical to TRBD2. The V gene's germline CDR1 is SEHNR and CDR2 FQNEAQ (reference sequence). The ends lost 4 bases at V and 3 bases at J; junction bases unmatched: 4. The CDR3 has 15 residues. CDR3 protein: CASSSTSGSHYEQYF. Here the CDR3 DNA reads TGTGCCAGCAGCTCGACTAGCGGGAGCCACTACGAGCAGTACTTC.